These T cell receptor beta chains were read from a single sample in a study of long-term antiretroviral therapy in people with HIV. The data were produced by immunoSEQ multiplex PCR, yet TCRdb's version contains in-frame clones alone and is incomplete. Found here are about 19,000 clones, 76% of them singletons; the top ten hold roughly 14%. Sequencing was performed on unsorted PBMCs, taken 0.5 years before starting antiretroviral therapy. These receptors were obtained from a woman between 50 and 59 years old with HIV. Both conserved end residues are part of each CDR3. The order of the fields is V gene, J gene, CDR3 protein.

V: TRBV2
J: TRBJ2-7
CDR3: CASSRQGMSYEQYF

V: TRBV20-1
J: TRBJ2-1
CDR3: CSGSGENEQFF

V: TRBV6-5
J: TRBJ1-2
CDR3: CASSYSTGNGYTF

V: TRBV9
J: TRBJ1-2
CDR3: CASSVSGGSPFTF

V: TRBV5-1
J: TRBJ1-1
CDR3: CASSLTAQQNTEAFF

V: TRBV7-9
J: TRBJ2-2
CDR3: CASSLFGELFF

V: TRBV7-2
J: TRBJ2-5
CDR3: CASSFLIGGGQETQYF

V: TRBV7-2
J: TRBJ2-3
CDR3: CAGVQGVDTQYF

V: TRBV10-2
J: TRBJ1-2
CDR3: CASRRQGALGASKSPNYGYTF

V: TRBV5-1
J: TRBJ2-6
CDR3: CASSLAGQVGANVLTF

V: TRBV25-1
J: TRBJ1-2
CDR3: CASSTGVVGYTF

V: TRBV27
J: TRBJ1-3
CDR3: CAYLDGHSGNTIYF

V: TRBV30
J: TRBJ1-3
CDR3: CAWTRGTGSGNTIYF

V: TRBV5-6
J: TRBJ1-2
CDR3: CASSLEGNYGYTF

V: TRBV21-1
J: TRBJ2-2
CDR3: CASSKSGGRVESRNTGELFF

V: TRBV14
J: TRBJ2-2
CDR3: CASSQTGGRGTGELFF

V: TRBV12-5
J: TRBJ1-3
CDR3: CASGLAVVSTGNTIYF

V: TRBV2
J: TRBJ2-7
CDR3: CASRTGESYEQYF

V: TRBV7-9
J: TRBJ2-7
CDR3: CASSTREKTYEQYF

V: TRBV4-1
J: TRBJ1-5
CDR3: CASSQEGTGEGNQPQHF

V: TRBV28
J: TRBJ2-5
CDR3: CASSPSWGAGGETQYF

V: TRBV9
J: TRBJ2-3
CDR3: CASSVELGTDTQYF

V: TRBV11-3
J: TRBJ2-5
CDR3: CASSRRGVGETQYF

V: TRBV4-1
J: TRBJ1-1
CDR3: CASTGNAEAFF

V: TRBV6-5
J: TRBJ2-3
CDR3: CASRSGGRADTQYF

V: TRBV29-1
J: TRBJ2-2
CDR3: CSVDRRDQNTGELFF

V: TRBV18
J: TRBJ1-2
CDR3: CASSPDTDGYYGYTF

V: TRBV15
J: TRBJ1-5
CDR3: CATSRDQSAVQPQHF